The subject of this entry is one T cell receptor (beta chain). No antigen is known for it. Preparation of the TCRbeta library involved a method that used unique molecular identifiers. MiXCR was run by TCRdb on the PCR reads, yielding one entry per CDR3 protein. This table holds about 200,000 distinct CDR3 sequences, about 8.2% found once. The CDR3 spans 14 residues. V was clipped by 6 bases and J by 6 bases; unmatched bases: 7. The sample comes from a study of T-cell reconstitution after alpha-beta-depleted transplantation in children. Study conclusions and caveats: In patients about two months after transplant, alpha-beta T cells reportedly arose from several hundred expanded graft clones.

The genes are TRBV12-3 or TRBV12-4 and TRBJ1-2, with 10 bases identical to TRBD1. This clonotype was sampled from a male patient between 2 and 15 years old who had a stem cell transplant for acute myeloid leukemia, so the T cells may come from the graft donor. The sample was PBMCs, mostly from graft donor cells, taken 360 days after TCRalphabeta/CD19-depleted stem cell transplant. The DNA of the CDR3 is TGTGCCAGCAGCTTTACCGGGACAGGGGATGGCTACACCTTC. Translating it yields CASSFTGTGDGYTF.